The clone carrying this TCR beta chain was recorded a few times. This sample stems from a study of blood T cell repertoires in COVID-19. Turning to the study itself: There were acute and convalescent COVID-19 samples, and they came from the United States, Italy and Spain.

The CDR3 spans 15 residues. The germline V and J ends were trimmed by 2 bases and 3 bases, with 11 bases remaining between them. Germline V gives CDR1 KGHSH, CDR2 LQKENI. The table came from immunoSEQ multiplex PCR; TCRdb's copy has only in-frame clones and leaves some out. The data hold roughly 180,000 clones, with around 88% observed a single time. The genes are TRBV18 and TRBJ2-1, with a weak D call TRBD2 (6 bases). The sample was PBMCs or T cells enriched from blood (not recorded which). The sequence came from a woman aged 45 to 65 in a cohort exposed to, infected with or recovered from COVID-19 (not recorded which). The CDR3 is CASSPGGIDYNEQFF. For the CDR3, the DNA is TGTGCCAGCTCACCAGGGGGGATCGACTACAATGAGCAGTTCTTC.